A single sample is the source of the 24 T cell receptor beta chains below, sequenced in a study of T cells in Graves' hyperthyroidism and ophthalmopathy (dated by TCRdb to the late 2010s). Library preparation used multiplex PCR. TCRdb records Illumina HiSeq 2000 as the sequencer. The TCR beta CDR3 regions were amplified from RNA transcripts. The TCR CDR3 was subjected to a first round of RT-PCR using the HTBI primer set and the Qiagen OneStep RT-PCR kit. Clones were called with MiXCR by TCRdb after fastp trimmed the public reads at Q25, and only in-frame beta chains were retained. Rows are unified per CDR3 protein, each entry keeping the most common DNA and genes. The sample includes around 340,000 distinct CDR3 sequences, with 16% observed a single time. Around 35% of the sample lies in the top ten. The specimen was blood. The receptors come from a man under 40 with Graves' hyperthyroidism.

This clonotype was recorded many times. For the CDR3, the DNA is TGTGCCAGCAGACTTGAGATTCCTAGCACAGATACGCAGTATTTT. Protein sequence: CASRLEIPSTDTQYF. The rearrangement links TRBV11-2 to TRBJ2-3; D call uncertain. The ends were cut back, 6 bases at V and 0 bases at J, with 13 bases in the middle. This CDR3 is 15 amino acids long. Germline V lookup: CDR1 SGHAT, CDR2 FQNNGV. Full variable domain (rest looked up from reference TRBV11-2 and TRBJ2-3): EAGVAQSPRYKIIEKRQSVAFWCNPISGHATLYWYQQILGQGPKLLIQFQNNGVVDDSQLPKDRFSAERLKGVDSTLKIQPAKLEDSAVYLCASRLEIPSTDTQYFGPGTRLTVL.

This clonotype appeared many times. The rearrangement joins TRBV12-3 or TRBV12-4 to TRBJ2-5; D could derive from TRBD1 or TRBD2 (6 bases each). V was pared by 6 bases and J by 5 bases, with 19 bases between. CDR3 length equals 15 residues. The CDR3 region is CASSPRVGGYETQYF. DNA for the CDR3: TGTGCCAGCAGCCCACGGGTAGGGGGGTATGAGACCCAGTACTTC.

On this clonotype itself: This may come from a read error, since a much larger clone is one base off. CDR3 in amino acids: CASSPRTSEYEQSF. The CDR3 DNA sequence: TGTGCCAGCAGCCCCCGGACTAGCGAGTACGAGCAGTCCTTC. The gene calls are TRBV11-2 and TRBJ2-7; TRBD2 agrees at 9 bases. The CDR3 spans 14 residues. Germline V CDR1 and CDR2: SGHAT, FQNNGV.

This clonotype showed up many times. CDR3: CASSGTKTGTQYF. In nucleotides, the CDR3 is TGTGCCAGCAGCGGGACCAAAACAGGGACCCAGTACTTC. The J gene is TRBJ2-5, the V gene TRBV2; D could derive from TRBD1 or TRBD2 (5 bases each). Between the trimmed V and J ends, which lost 6 bases and 7 bases, there was a span of 15 bases. Germline assignment: CDR1 SNHLY and CDR2 FYNNEI. The CDR3 contains 13 residues.

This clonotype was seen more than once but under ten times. CDR3 bases: TGTGCCAGCAGCCCCGTGGAGGCCGGAGAGACCCAGTACTTC. It codes for CASSPVEAGETQYF. This chain connects TRBV7-9 to TRBJ2-5; maybe TRBD2 (5 bases). Trimming took off 5 bases at V and 4 bases at J, with 14 bases between the two ends. The CDR3 runs to 14 residues. Germline-derived CDR1 and CDR2 are SEHNR and FQNEAQ (reference sequence).

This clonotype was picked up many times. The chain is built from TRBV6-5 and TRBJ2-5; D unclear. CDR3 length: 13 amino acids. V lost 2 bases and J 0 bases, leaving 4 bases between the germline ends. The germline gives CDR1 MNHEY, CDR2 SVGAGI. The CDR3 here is CASSYGHQETQYF. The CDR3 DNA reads TGTGCCAGCAGTTACGGTCACCAAGAGACCCAGTACTTC.

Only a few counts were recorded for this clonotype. CDR3 amino acids: CASSLELAEAFF. The CDR3 nucleotides are TGTGCCAGCAGCTTAGAACTCGCTGAAGCTTTCTTT. The gene calls are TRBV7-9 and TRBJ1-1, with D unresolved. From germline, CDR1 is SEHNR and CDR2 FQNEAQ (reference sequence). This CDR3 comprises 12 residues. The V end was cut by 1 base, the J end by 6 bases, with 6 bases between.

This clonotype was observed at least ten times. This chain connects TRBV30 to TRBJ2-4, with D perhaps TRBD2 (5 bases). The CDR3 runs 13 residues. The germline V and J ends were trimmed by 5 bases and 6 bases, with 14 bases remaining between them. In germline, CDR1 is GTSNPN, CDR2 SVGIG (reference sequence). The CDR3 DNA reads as TGTGCCTGGGGGATACTAGTAGGAAACATTCAGTACTTC. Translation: CAWGILVGNIQYF.

CDR3 in DNA: TGTGCCAGCACAAGGAGTCAGGCAGAAGCTTTCTTT. Translating gives CASTRSQAEAFF. V usage is TRBV6-1 and J usage is TRBJ1-1; D unresolved. Germline V gives CDR1 MNHNS, CDR2 SASEGT. The CDR3 has 12 amino acids. Trimming took off 7 bases at V and 8 bases at J, with 14 bases between the two ends.

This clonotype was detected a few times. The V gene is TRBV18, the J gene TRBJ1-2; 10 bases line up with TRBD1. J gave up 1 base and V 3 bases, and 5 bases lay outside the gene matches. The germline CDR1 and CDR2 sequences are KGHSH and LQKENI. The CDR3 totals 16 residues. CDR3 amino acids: CASSPGTGADNYGYTF. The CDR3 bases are TGTGCCAGCTCACCGGGGACAGGGGCCGATAACTATGGCTACACCTTC.

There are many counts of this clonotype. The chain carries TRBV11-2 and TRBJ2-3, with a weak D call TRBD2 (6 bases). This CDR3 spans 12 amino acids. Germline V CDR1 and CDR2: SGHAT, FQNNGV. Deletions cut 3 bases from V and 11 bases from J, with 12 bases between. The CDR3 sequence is CASSFRGSEQYF. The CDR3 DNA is TGTGCCAGCAGCTTTCGGGGGTCCGAGCAGTATTTT.

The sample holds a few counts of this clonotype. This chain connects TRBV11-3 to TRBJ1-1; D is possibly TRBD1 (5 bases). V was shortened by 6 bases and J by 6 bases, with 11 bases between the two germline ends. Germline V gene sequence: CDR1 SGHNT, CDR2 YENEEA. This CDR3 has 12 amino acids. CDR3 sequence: CASSIGQPEAFF. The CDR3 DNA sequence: TGTGCCAGCAGTATCGGACAACCTGAAGCTTTCTTT.

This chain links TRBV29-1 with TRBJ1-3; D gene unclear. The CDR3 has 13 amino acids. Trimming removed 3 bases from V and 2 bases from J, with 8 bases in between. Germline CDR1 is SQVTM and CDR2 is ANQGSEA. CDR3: CSVESGTGNTIYF. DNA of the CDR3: TGCAGCGTTGAGAGCGGAACTGGAAACACCATATATTTT.

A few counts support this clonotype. The CDR3 DNA reads as TGTGCCATCAGGACTAGTTTGAACACCGGGGAGCTGTTTTTT. Its protein product is CAIRTSLNTGELFF. V is TRBV19 and J is TRBJ2-2; 7 bases agree with TRBD2. Germline V lookup: CDR1 LNHDA, CDR2 SQIVND (reference sequence). This CDR3 has 14 residues. Unmatched junction bases numbered 6, after V lost 10 bases and J lost 1 base.

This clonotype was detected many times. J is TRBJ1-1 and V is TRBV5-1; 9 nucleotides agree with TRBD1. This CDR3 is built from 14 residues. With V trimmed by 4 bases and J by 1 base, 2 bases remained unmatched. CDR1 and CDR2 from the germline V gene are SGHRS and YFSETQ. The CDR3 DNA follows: TGCGCCAGCAGCGAACAGGGGGCGAACACTGAAGCTTTCTTT. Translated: CASSEQGANTEAFF.

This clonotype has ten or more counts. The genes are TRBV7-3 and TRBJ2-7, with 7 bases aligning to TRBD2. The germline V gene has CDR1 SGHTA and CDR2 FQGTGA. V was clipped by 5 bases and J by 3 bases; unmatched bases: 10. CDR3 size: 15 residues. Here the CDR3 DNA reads TGTGCCAGCAGCCCCGAGGCGGGAGCAGGCTACGAGCAGTACTTC. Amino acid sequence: CASSPEAGAGYEQYF.

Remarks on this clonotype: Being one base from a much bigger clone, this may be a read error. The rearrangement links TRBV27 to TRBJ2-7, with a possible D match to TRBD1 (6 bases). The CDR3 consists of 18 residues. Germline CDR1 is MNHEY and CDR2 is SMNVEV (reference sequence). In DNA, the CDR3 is TGTGCCAGCAATTTAGGTCCTTGGACAGCCCTTAACTTCTACGAGCAGTACTTC. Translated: CASNLGPWTALNFYEQYF.

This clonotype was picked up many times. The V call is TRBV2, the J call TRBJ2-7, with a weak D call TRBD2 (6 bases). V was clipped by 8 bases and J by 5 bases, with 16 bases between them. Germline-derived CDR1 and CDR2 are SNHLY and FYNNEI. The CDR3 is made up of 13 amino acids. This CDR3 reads CASARGTSDEQYF. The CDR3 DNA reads TGTGCCAGCGCACGGGGGACGAGTGACGAGCAGTACTTC.

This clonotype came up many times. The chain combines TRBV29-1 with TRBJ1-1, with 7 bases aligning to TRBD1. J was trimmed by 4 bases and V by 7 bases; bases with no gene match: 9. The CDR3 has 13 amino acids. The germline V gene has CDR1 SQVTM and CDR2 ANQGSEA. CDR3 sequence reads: CSAQPDRPTEAFF. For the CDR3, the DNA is TGCAGCGCCCAGCCGGACAGGCCCACTGAAGCTTTCTTT.

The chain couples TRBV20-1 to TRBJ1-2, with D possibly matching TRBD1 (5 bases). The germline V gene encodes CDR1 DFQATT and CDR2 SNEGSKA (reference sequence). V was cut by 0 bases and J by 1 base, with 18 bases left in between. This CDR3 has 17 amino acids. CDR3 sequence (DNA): TGCAGTGCTAGAGATTCGAGTTCGGGACCGCTTAACTATGGCTACACCTTC. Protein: CSARDSSSGPLNYGYTF.

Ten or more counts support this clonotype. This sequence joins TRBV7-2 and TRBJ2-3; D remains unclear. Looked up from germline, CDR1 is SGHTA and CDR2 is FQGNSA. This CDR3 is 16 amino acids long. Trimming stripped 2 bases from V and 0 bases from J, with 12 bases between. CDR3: CASSLLPLSSTDTQYF. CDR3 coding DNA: TGTGCCAGCAGCTTACTCCCTCTCAGCAGCACAGATACGCAGTATTTT. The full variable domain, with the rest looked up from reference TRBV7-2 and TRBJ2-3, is GAGVSQSPSNKVTEKGKDVELRCDPISGHTALYWYRQSLGQGLEFLIYFQGNSAPDKSGLPSDRFSAERTGGSVSTLTIQRTQQEDSAVYLCASSLLPLSSTDTQYFGPGTRLTVL.

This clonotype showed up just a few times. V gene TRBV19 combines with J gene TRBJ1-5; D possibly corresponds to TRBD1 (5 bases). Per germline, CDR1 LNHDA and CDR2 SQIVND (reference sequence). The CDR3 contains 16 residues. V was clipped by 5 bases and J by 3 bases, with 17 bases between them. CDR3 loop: CASSPQGRLANQPQHF. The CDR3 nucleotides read TGTGCCAGTAGTCCGCAGGGTCGCTTGGCCAATCAGCCCCAGCATTTT.

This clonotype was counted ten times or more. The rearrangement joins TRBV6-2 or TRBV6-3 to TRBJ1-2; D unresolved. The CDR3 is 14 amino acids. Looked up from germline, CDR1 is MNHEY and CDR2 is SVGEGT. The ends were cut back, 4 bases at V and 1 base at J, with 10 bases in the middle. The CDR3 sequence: CASSSTTSNYGYTF. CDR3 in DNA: TGTGCCAGCAGTTCGACCACGAGTAACTATGGCTACACCTTC.

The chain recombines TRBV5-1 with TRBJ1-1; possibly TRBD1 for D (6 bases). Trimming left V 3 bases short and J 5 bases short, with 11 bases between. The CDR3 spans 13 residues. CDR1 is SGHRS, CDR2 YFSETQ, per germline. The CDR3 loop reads CASSYGQRTEAFF. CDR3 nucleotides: TGCGCCAGCAGCTACGGACAGCGGACTGAAGCTTTCTTT.